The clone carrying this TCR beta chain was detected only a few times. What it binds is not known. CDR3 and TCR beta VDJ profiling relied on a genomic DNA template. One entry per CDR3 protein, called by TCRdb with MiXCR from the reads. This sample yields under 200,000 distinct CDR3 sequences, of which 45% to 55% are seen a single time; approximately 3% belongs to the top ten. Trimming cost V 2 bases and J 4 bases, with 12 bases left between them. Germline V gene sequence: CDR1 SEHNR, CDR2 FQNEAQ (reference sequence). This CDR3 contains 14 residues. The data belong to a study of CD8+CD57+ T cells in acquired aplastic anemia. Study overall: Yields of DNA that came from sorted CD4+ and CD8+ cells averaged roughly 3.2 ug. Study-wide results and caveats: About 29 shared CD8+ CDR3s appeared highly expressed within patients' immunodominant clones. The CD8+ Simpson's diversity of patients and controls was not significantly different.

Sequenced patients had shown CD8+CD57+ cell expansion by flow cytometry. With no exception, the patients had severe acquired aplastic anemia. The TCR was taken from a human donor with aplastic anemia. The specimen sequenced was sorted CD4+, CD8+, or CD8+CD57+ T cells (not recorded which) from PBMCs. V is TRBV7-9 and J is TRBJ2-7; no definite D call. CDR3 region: CASSLHNEPYEQYF. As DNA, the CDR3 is TGTGCCAGCAGCTTACATAACGAGCCGTACGAGCAGTACTTC.